The 25 T cell receptor beta chains in this list originate from one sample, sequenced in a study of T cells in Graves' hyperthyroidism and ophthalmopathy. TCR beta CDR3 region amplification was performed from RNA transcripts. The HTBI set primed first-round TCR CDR3 RT-PCR. One entry per CDR3 protein results from TCRdb running MiXCR on the multiplex PCR reads. This sample has some 800,000 distinct CDR3 sequences, with about two fifths found just once. The sequencing sample was made of blood. Receptors were obtained from a man aged 18 to 30 with Graves' hyperthyroidism.

This clonotype appeared a few times. The DNA for the CDR3 is TGTGCCAGCAGCCCCTTCGGAGGGAGCACCGGGGAGCTGTTTTTT. Translating gives CASSPFGGSTGELFF. This chain connects TRBV7-3 to TRBJ2-2; a possible D gene is TRBD2 (6 bases). Germline assignment: CDR1 SGHTA and CDR2 FQGTGA. Between the trimmed V and J ends, which lost 5 bases and 4 bases, there was a span of 14 bases. The CDR3 length is 15 residues.

This clonotype was seen more than once but under ten times. The gene calls are TRBV19 and TRBJ2-2; 7 positions agree with TRBD1. Germline lookup yields CDR1 LNHDA and CDR2 SQIVND (reference sequence). The V segment lost 10 bases and the J segment 8 bases; nucleotides outside the gene matches: 10. CDR3 length: 13 residues. CDR3 sequence reads: CATQTGNRGELFF. As DNA, the CDR3 is TGTGCCACCCAGACAGGGAACAGGGGGGAGCTGTTTTTT.

The chain couples TRBV20-1 to TRBJ2-5; a weak D match, TRBD2 (6 bases). The CDR3 extends over 17 amino acids. Germline lookup yields CDR1 DFQATT and CDR2 SNEGSKA (reference sequence). The V end lost 0 bases, the J end lost 0 bases, and 17 bases lay between the germline ends. The CDR3 nucleotides read TGCAGTGCTAGAGATGAGGTAGCGGTCCTGTACCAAGAGACCCAGTACTTC. Residues: CSARDEVAVLYQETQYF.

This clonotype was detected ten times or more. This CDR3 reads CASSATSGGYTF. In nucleotides, the CDR3 is TGTGCCAGCAGCGCCACCTCAGGGGGCTACACCTTC. The chain is built from TRBV9 and TRBJ1-2, with TRBD1 as a possible D gene (5 bases). Germline CDR1 reads SGDLS; CDR2 reads YYNGEE. V dropped 3 bases and J dropped 8 bases, with 11 bases sitting between them. The CDR3 is 12 residues long.

With respect to this clonotype: A read error is possible here, since a much larger clone lies one base away. This rearrangement joins TRBV7-2 to TRBJ2-5, with D unresolved. Germline lookup yields CDR1 SGHTA and CDR2 FQGNSA. V dropped 4 bases and J dropped 5 bases, with 11 bases sitting between them. The CDR3 has 13 amino acids. DNA of the CDR3: TGTGCCAGCAGCTCCGGCCTAGATGAGACCCAGTACTTC. Translated, it gives CASSSGLDETQYF.

The chain employs TRBV7-9 and TRBJ2-7, with D maybe TRBD1 (5 bases). The length of the CDR3 is 13 residues. Trimming pared 7 bases from V and 5 bases from J, leaving 15 bases between. Germline V gene data show CDR1 as SEHNR and CDR2 as FQNEAQ (reference sequence). This CDR3 reads CASKLDKNDEQYF. CDR3 coding DNA: TGTGCCAGCAAATTGGACAAAAACGACGAGCAGTACTTC.

This clonotype was found many times. The rearrangement links TRBV2 to TRBJ2-7; D is unclear. CDR1 and CDR2 from the germline V gene are SNHLY and FYNNEI. The CDR3 extends over 13 amino acids. V dropped 1 base and J dropped 3 bases, with 7 bases sitting between them. The CDR3: CASSEGQNYEQYF. Written as DNA, the CDR3 is TGTGCCAGCAGTGAAGGGCAGAACTACGAGCAGTACTTC.

V is TRBV29-1 and J is TRBJ2-7; D is ambiguous. The CDR3 length is 12 residues. In germline, CDR1 is SQVTM, CDR2 ANQGSEA. The ends were cut back, 8 bases at V and 0 bases at J, with 11 bases in the middle. The CDR3 loop reads CSLAASSYEQYF. In nucleotides, the CDR3 is TGCAGCTTGGCTGCTTCCTCCTACGAGCAGTACTTC.

This clonotype showed up just a few times. The chain joins TRBV20-1 to TRBJ2-7; the match to TRBD1 covers 11 bases. Trimming cost V 5 bases and J 4 bases; bases outside gene matches: 10. Germline values: CDR1 DFQATT, CDR2 SNEGSKA (reference sequence). This CDR3 is 15 amino acids long. CDR3 residues: CSAALPDRGLYEQYF. The CDR3 DNA follows: TGCAGTGCTGCCCTCCCGGACAGGGGGCTTTACGAGCAGTACTTC.

As for this clonotype: A much larger clone is a single base away; this may be a read error. The V and J genes are TRBV19 and TRBJ2-5; 7 nucleotides agree with TRBD1. Germline CDR1 reads LNHDA; CDR2 reads SQIVND (reference sequence). The CDR3 covers 14 residues. The CDR3 DNA is TGTGCCAGTAGTAGACAGGGCATGGAAGAGGCCCAGTACTTC. As protein: CASSRQGMEEAQYF.

This clonotype has at least ten counts. The chain links TRBV24-1 to TRBJ1-5; D is possibly TRBD1 (5 bases). This CDR3 has 15 residues. V was clipped by 11 bases and J by 3 bases, with 19 bases between them. CDR1 is KGHDR and CDR2 is SFDVKD in the germline V gene. The CDR3, as DNA: TGTGCCAGCCGCGCAGGGAGGATTCCCAATCAGCCCCAGCATTTT. This gives the protein CASRAGRIPNQPQHF.

This clonotype was counted many times. One end of the junction varies from germline; a read error may be responsible. The chain joins TRBV5-1 to TRBJ1-1, with D maybe TRBD1 (5 bases). Germline V CDR1 and CDR2: SGHRS, YFSETQ. The CDR3 length is 14 residues. Here the CDR3 reads CASSLGHQNTEAFF. CDR3 DNA sequence: TGTGCCAGCAGCTTAGGACACCAGAACACTGAAGCTTTCTTT.

This clonotype was observed many times. The chain joins TRBV7-9 to TRBJ1-6, with TRBD1 identical over 7 bases. V dropped 5 bases and J dropped 8; count of bases not matched to a gene: 9. This CDR3 is 15 amino acids long. Germline V CDR1 and CDR2: SEHNR, FQNEAQ (reference sequence). The CDR3 nucleotides are TGTGCCAGCAGCCCAGTCAGGGGGTTAGATTCACCCCTCCACTTT. It specifies CASSPVRGLDSPLHF.

V and J are TRBV6-5 and TRBJ2-2; 9 nucleotides agree with TRBD2. CDR1 MNHEY and CDR2 SVGAGI come from the germline V gene. J gave up 3 bases and V 0 bases, and 8 bases lay outside the gene matches. CDR3 size: 18 residues. CDR3 bases: TGTGCCAGCAGTTACTCGAAGCTAGCGGGAATTTACACCGGGGAGCTGTTTTTT. It codes for CASSYSKLAGIYTGELFF.

The V call is TRBV20-1, the J call TRBJ2-5; D might be TRBD1 or TRBD2, each matching 5 bases. The CDR3 has 15 amino acids. CDR1 is DFQATT, CDR2 SNEGSKA, per germline (reference sequence). With 5 bases removed from V and 7 bases from J, the gap between germline ends came to 23 bases. CDR3 loop: CSADDPGPYSPTQYF. CDR3 in DNA: TGCAGTGCTGATGATCCGGGACCCTACTCCCCGACCCAGTACTTC.

The chain employs TRBV20-1 and TRBJ2-7; the D call may be TRBD1 or TRBD2 (5 bases each). Germline CDR1 and CDR2: DFQATT and SNEGSKA (reference sequence). The CDR3 is made up of 14 amino acids. The CDR3 DNA is TGCAGCTCCTACACCGGGACGGTCGGCTACGAGCAGTACTTC. Protein product: CSSYTGTVGYEQYF.

The CDR3 reads CASSQERQGGPGYTF. In DNA form, the CDR3 reads TGTGCCAGCAGCCAAGAGAGGCAGGGGGGTCCTGGCTACACCTTC. The V call is TRBV9, the J call TRBJ1-2; the match to TRBD1 covers 7 bases. Trimming removed 4 bases from V and 7 bases from J; junction bases left unmatched: 13. Germline V lookup: CDR1 SGDLS, CDR2 YYNGEE. The CDR3 extends over 15 amino acids.

Turning to this clonotype: This may come from a read error, since a much larger clone is one base off. The V and J genes are TRBV19 and TRBJ1-4, with 7 bases lining up with TRBD1. V shed 5 bases, J shed 0 bases, and the junction held 3 bases outside the gene matches. CDR3 length: 15 amino acids. CDR1 is LNHDA and CDR2 is SQIVND in the germline V gene (reference sequence). The CDR3, as DNA: TGTGCCAGTAGTCAAGGGGGCTCAACTAATGAAAAACTGTTTTTT. Amino acids: CASSQGGSTNEKLFF.

This clonotype was counted between two and nine times. The chain recombines TRBV12-3 or TRBV12-4 with TRBJ1-5; 8 bases fit TRBD1. J lost 6 bases, V lost 7 bases, and 14 bases had no gene match. The CDR3 sequence is 16 residues long. The CDR3 DNA is TGTGCCAGCACCGAACGGACAGGGCGGAACGGTCAGCCCCAGCATTTT. The encoded protein is CASTERTGRNGQPQHF.

This clonotype turned up a few times. The V call is TRBV6-5, the J call TRBJ1-5; maybe TRBD1 (5 bases). The CDR3 length is 14 residues. V lost 4 bases and J lost 6, with 13 bases in between. CDR1 MNHEY and CDR2 SVGAGI come from the germline V gene. CDR3 DNA sequence: TGTGCCAGCAGTTTGTCCAGGGACGGTCAGCCCCAGCATTTT. Translation: CASSLSRDGQPQHF.

V is TRBV7-9 and J is TRBJ2-5; either TRBD1 or TRBD2 may fit D (5 bases each). The germline CDR1 and CDR2 sequences are SEHNR and FQNEAQ (reference sequence). The V end lost 11 bases, the J end lost 3 bases, and 16 bases lay between the germline ends. This CDR3 spans 13 amino acids. The CDR3 spells CARSVGGEETQYF. CDR3 DNA sequence: TGTGCCCGCTCCGTTGGGGGAGAAGAGACCCAGTACTTC.

Comments on this clonotype: Given a much more abundant clone one base away, this may be a read error. The genes are TRBV5-1 and TRBJ1-1, with D uncertain. CDR1 and CDR2 (germline): SGHRS, YFSETQ. The CDR3 loop spans 14 amino acids. DNA for the CDR3: TGCGCCAGCAGTGAGTCGGGCGGAGGCACTGACGCTTTCTTT. It yields the protein CASSESGGGTDAFF.

The sample holds many counts of this clonotype. The chain employs TRBV7-8 and TRBJ2-7; D is uncertain. Germline V gene data show CDR1 as SGHVS and CDR2 as FQNEAQ. The CDR3 has 15 amino acids. V was pared by 1 base and J by 1 base, with 11 bases between. The CDR3: CASSLGPGLSYEQYF. CDR3 bases: TGTGCCAGCAGCTTAGGTCCGGGTTTGTCCTACGAGCAGTACTTC.

For this clonotype: A much larger clone lies a single base off, so this may be a read error. V usage is TRBV2 and J usage is TRBJ1-1; maybe TRBD1 (5 bases). The ends were cut back, 10 bases at V and 5 bases at J, with 17 bases in the middle. The CDR3 totals 13 residues. Germline-derived CDR1 and CDR2 are SNHLY and FYNNEI. The CDR3 sequence is CATEGRGITEAFF. CDR3 in DNA: TGTGCCACCGAGGGACGGGGGATAACTGAAGCTTTCTTT.

This chain joins TRBV9 and TRBJ2-5; D is ambiguous. Deletions cut 0 bases from V and 7 bases from J, with 7 bases between. Per germline, CDR1 SGDLS and CDR2 YYNGEE. This CDR3 has 12 amino acids. The CDR3 sequence is CASSVDVGTQYF. As DNA, the CDR3 is TGTGCCAGCAGCGTAGATGTGGGGACCCAGTACTTC.